This T cell receptor beta chain comes out of a study of T cell responses to AZD1222 COVID-19 vaccine. The overall study: Second doses were pooled across both intervals (about 4 or about 12 weeks).

Sequencing used immunoSEQ multiplex PCR; TCRdb keeps in-frame clones, though not all of them. Of 100,000 to 150,000 clones in the sample, about 90% are singletons; the top ten hold about 9.4%. The CDR3 is 14 amino acids. Per germline, CDR1 SGHRS and CDR2 YFSETQ. Between the trimmed V and J ends, which lost 0 bases and 3 bases, there was a span of 9 bases. This TCR was recovered from an adult in good health. Sequencing was performed on peripheral blood, taken on day 0 of AZD1222 vaccination. This chain links TRBV5-1 with TRBJ2-5; D is uncertain. The CDR3 DNA sequence: TGCGCCAGCAGCTTGGTAACATTCGAAGAGACCCAGTACTTC. Translating it yields CASSLVTFEETQYF. Full variable domain (missing parts from reference TRBV5-1 and TRBJ2-5): KAGVTQTPRYLIKTRGQQVTLSCSPISGHRSVSWYQQTPGQGLQFLFEYFSETQRNKGNFPGRFSGRQFSNSRSEMNVSTLELGDSALYLCASSLVTFEETQYFGPGTRLLVL.